This T cell receptor (beta chain) was obtained from a study of T-cell memory formation after mild COVID-19. In this sample, this clonotype turned up a few times. Antigen: not known. With constant-segment primers, 5'RACE yielded cDNA libraries of TCR alpha and TCR beta that carried sample barcodes and UMIs. From the 5' RACE reads, TCRdb called clonotypes with MiXCR, one entry per CDR3 protein. Altogether about 340,000 distinct CDR3 sequences are present, around 14% being singletons, with the ten largest covering roughly a fifth. The CDR3 is 18 amino acids. Trimming took off 0 bases at V and 1 base at J, with 15 bases between the two ends. From germline, CDR1 is SGHAT and CDR2 FQNNGV. The study's findings and limits: SARS-CoV-2 specificity was not confirmed for second-wave clones peaking on day 37.

The sequenced sample consisted of PBMCs or a T cell subset sorted from them (not recorded which). V usage is TRBV11-2 and J usage is TRBJ2-2; D gene unclear. The origin of this receptor is a man aged 18 to 30 who had mild COVID-19 (a few samples of this study predate the infection). Cell type and time point are not known. The CDR3: CASSLDLSRGRNTGELFF. The DNA for the CDR3 is TGTGCCAGCAGCTTAGATCTTAGTAGAGGTCGGAACACCGGGGAGCTGTTTTTT. Full variable domain (remainder filled in from reference TRBV11-2 and TRBJ2-2): EAGVAQSPRYKIIEKRQSVAFWCNPISGHATLYWYQQILGQGPKLLIQFQNNGVVDDSQLPKDRFSAERLKGVDSTLKIQPAKLEDSAVYLCASSLDLSRGRNTGELFFGEGSRLTVL.